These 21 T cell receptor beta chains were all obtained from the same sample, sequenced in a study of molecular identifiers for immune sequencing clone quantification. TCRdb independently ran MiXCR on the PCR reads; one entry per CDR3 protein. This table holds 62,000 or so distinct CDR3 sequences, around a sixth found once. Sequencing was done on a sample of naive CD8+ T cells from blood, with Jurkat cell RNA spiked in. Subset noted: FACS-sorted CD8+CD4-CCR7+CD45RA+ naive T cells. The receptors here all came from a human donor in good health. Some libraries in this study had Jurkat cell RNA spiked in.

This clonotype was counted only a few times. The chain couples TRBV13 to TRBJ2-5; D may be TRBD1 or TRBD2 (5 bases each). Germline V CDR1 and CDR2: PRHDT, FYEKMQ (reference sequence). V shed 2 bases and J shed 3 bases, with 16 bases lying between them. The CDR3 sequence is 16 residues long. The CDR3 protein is CASSLITSGTEETQYF. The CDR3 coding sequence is TGTGCCAGCAGCTTAATCACCTCCGGGACCGAAGAGACCCAGTACTTC.

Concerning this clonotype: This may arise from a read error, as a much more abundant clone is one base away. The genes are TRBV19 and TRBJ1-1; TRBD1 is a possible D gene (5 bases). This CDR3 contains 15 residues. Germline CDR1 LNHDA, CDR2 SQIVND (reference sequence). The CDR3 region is CASSVSGTANTGAFF. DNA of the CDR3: TGTGCCAGTAGTGTGTCCGGGACGGCGAACACTGGAGCTTTCTTT.

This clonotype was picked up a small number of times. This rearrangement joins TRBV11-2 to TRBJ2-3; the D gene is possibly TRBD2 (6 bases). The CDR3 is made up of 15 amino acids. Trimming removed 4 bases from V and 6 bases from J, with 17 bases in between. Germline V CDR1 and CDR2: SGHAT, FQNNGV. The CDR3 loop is CASSSGLNPSDTQYF. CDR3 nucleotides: TGTGCCAGCAGCTCCGGACTAAATCCGTCGGATACGCAGTATTTT.

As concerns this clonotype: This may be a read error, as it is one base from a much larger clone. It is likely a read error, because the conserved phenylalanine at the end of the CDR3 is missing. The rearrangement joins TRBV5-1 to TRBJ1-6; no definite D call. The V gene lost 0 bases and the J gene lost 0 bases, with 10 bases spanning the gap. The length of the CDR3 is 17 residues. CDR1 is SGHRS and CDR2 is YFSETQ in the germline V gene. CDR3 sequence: CASSLAYQASYNSPLHY. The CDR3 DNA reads TGCGCCAGCAGCTTGGCTTACCAGGCCTCCTATAATTCACCCCTCCACTAT.

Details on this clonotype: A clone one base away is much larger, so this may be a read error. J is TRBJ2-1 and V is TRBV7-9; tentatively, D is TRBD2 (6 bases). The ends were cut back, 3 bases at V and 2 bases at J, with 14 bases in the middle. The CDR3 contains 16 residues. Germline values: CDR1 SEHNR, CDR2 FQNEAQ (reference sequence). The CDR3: CASSFQPAGAYNEQFF. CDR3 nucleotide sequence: TGTGCCAGCAGCTTCCAACCAGCGGGCGCCTACAATGAGCAGTTCTTC.

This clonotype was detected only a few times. This CDR3 reads CASSLAGVGKNIQYF. In DNA form, the CDR3 reads TGTGCCAGCAGCTTAGCGGGAGTGGGCAAAAACATTCAGTACTTC. The chain is built from TRBV5-5 and TRBJ2-4; 8 bases align to TRBD2. CDR3 size: 15 residues. Trimming at V came to 2 bases and at J to 3 bases, leaving 4 bases not matched to a gene. Germline CDR1 and CDR2: SGHKS and YYEKEE (reference sequence).

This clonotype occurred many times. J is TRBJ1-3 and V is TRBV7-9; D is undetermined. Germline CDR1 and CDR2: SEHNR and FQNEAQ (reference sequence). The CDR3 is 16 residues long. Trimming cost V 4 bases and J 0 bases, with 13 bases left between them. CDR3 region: CASSSADGSSGNTIYF. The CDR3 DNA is TGTGCCAGCAGCTCGGCGGACGGTAGCTCTGGAAACACCATATATTTT.

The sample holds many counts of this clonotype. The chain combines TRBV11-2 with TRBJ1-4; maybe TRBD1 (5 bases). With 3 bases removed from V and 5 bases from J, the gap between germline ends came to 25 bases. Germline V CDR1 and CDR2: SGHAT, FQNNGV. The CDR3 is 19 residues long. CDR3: CASSLIPRPATGSNEKLFF. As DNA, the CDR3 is TGTGCCAGCAGCTTGATCCCGCGGCCGGCAACAGGATCAAATGAAAAACTGTTTTTT. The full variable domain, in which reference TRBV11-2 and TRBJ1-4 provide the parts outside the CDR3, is EAGVAQSPRYKIIEKRQSVAFWCNPISGHATLYWYQQILGQGPKLLIQFQNNGVVDDSQLPKDRFSAERLKGVDSTLKIQPAKLEDSAVYLCASSLIPRPATGSNEKLFFGSGTQLSVL.

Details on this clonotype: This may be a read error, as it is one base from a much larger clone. This CDR3 is CASGPSGNYEQYF. The CDR3 region has the DNA TGTGCCAGCGGCCCTTCCGGGAACTACGAGCAGTACTTC. The rearrangement joins TRBV11-2 to TRBJ2-7; tentatively, D is TRBD2 (5 bases). Trimming removed 8 bases at V and 3 bases at J, with 14 bases between. Germline assignment: CDR1 SGHAT and CDR2 FQNNGV. The CDR3 length is 13 residues.

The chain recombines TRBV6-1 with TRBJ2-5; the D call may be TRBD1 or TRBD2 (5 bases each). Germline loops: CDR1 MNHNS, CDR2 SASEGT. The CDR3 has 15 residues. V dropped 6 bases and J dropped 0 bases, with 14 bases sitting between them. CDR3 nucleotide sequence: TGTGCCAGCAGCCTGGGACCCACGTACCAAGAGACCCAGTACTTC. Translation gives CASSLGPTYQETQYF.

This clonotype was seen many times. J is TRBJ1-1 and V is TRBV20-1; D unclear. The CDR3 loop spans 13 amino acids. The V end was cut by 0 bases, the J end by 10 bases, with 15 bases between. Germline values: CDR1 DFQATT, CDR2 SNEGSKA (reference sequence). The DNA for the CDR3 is TGCAGTGCTAGAGATATAAGGAGGGATCGAGCTTTCTTT. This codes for CSARDIRRDRAFF.

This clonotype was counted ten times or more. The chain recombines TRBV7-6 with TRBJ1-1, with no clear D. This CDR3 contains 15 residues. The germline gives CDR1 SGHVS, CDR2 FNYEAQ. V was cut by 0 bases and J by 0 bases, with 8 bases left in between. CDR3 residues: CASSLAEGMNTEAFF. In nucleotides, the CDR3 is TGTGCCAGCAGCTTAGCGGAAGGGATGAACACTGAAGCTTTCTTT. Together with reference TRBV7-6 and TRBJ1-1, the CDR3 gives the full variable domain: GAGVSQSPRYKVTKRGQDVALRCDPISGHVSLYWYRQALGQGPEFLTYFNYEAQQDKSGLPNDRFSAERPEGSISTLTIQRTEQRDSAMYRCASSLAEGMNTEAFFGQGTRLTVV.

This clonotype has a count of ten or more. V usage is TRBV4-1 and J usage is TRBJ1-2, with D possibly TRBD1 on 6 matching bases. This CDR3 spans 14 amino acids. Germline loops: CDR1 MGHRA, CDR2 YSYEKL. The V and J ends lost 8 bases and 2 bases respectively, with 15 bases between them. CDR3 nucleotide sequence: TGCGCCAGCGCAGATCACAGGGCCAACTATGGCTACACCTTC. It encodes CASADHRANYGYTF.

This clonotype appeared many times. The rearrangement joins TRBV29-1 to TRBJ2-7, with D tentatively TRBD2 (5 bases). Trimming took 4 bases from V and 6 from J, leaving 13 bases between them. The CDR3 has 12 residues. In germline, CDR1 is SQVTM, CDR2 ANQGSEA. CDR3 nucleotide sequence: TGCAGCGTTGTTGGGGAGTTGGGCGAGCAGTACTTC. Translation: CSVVGELGEQYF.

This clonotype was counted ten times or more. CDR3 residues: CSVSGGSAYEQYF. DNA for the CDR3: TGCAGCGTTAGCGGGGGGTCCGCCTACGAGCAGTACTTC. The rearrangement links TRBV29-1 to TRBJ2-7; 9 positions match TRBD2. This CDR3 is built from 13 residues. The trim removed 5 bases at V and 2 bases at J, leaving 4 bases unmatched. Germline CDR1 reads SQVTM; CDR2 reads ANQGSEA.

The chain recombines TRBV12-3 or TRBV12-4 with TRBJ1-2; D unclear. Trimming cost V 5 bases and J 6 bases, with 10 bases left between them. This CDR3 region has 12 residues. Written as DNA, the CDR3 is TGTGCCAGCAGTGACGGGAGCGATGGCTACACCTTC. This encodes CASSDGSDGYTF.

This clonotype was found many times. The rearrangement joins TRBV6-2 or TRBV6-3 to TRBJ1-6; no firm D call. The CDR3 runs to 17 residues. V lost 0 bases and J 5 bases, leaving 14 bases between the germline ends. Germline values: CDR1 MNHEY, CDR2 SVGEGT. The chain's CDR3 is CASSYSEAGRNNSPLHF. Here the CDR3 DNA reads TGTGCCAGCAGTTACTCCGAGGCGGGAAGGAATAATTCACCCCTCCACTTT.

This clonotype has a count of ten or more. The CDR3 sequence is CASSSGGRVGGELFF. The CDR3 bases are TGTGCCAGCAGTTCTGGCGGGAGGGTCGGCGGGGAGCTGTTTTTT. This chain uses TRBV27 with TRBJ2-2; 9 bases align to TRBD2. Trimming cost V 4 bases and J 7 bases; bases outside gene matches: 7. Germline lookup yields CDR1 MNHEY and CDR2 SMNVEV (reference sequence). The CDR3 is 15 amino acids.

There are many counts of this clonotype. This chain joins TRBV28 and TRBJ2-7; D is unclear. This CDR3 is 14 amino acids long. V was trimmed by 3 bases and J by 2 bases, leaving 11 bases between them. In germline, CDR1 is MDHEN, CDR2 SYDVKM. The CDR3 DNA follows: TGTGCCAGCAGTTTTGCGAAACTGACCTACGAGCAGTACTTC. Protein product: CASSFAKLTYEQYF. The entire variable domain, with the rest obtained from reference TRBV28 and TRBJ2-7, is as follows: DVKVTQSSRYLVKRTGEKVFLECVQDMDHENMFWYRQDPGLGLRLIYFSYDVKMKEKGDIPEGYSVSREKKERFSLILESASTNQTSMYLCASSFAKLTYEQYFGPGTRLTVT.

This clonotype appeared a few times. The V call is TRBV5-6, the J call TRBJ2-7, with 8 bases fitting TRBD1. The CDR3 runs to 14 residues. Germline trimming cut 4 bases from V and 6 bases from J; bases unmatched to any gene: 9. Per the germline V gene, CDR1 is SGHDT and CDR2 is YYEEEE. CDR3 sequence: CASSIAGQGFEQYF. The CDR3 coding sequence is TGTGCCAGCAGCATAGCTGGACAGGGCTTCGAGCAGTACTTC.

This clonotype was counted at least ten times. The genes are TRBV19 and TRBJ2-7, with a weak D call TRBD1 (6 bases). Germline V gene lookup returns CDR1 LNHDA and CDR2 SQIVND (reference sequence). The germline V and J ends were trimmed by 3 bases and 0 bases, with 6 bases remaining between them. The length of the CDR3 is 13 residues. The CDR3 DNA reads TGTGCCAGTAGTATGGGGGCCTCCTACGAGCAGTACTTC. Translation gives CASSMGASYEQYF.